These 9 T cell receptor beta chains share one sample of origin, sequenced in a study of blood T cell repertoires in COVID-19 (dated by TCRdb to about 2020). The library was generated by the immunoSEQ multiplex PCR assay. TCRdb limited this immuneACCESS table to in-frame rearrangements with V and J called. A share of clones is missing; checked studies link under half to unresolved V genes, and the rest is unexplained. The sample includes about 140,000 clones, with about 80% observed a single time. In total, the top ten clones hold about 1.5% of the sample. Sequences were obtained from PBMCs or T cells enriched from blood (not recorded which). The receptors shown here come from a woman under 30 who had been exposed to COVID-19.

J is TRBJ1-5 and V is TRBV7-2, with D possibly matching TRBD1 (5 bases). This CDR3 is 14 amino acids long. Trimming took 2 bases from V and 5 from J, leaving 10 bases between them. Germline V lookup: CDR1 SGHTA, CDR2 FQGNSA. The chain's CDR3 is CASSLTRADQPQHF. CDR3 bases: TGTGCCAGCAGCTTAACCAGGGCCGATCAGCCCCAGCATTTT.

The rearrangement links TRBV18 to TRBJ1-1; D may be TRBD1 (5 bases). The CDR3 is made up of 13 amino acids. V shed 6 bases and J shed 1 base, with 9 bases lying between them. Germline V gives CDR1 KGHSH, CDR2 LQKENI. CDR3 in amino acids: CASSQGQNTEAFF. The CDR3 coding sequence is TGTGCCAGCTCCCAAGGACAGAACACTGAAGCTTTCTTT.

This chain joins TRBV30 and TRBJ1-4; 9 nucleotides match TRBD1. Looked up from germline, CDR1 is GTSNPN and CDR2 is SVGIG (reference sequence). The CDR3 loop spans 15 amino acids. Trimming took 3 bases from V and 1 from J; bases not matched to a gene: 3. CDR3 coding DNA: TGTGCCTGGAGGGACAGGGGCCTAACTAATGAAAAACTGTTTTTT. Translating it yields CAWRDRGLTNEKLFF. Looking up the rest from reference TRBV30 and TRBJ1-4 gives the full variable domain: SQTIHQWPATLVQPVGSPLSLECTVEGTSNPNLYWYRQAAGRGLQLLFYSVGIGQISSEVPQNLSASRPQDRQFILSSKKLLLSDSGFYLCAWRDRGLTNEKLFFGSGTQLSVL.

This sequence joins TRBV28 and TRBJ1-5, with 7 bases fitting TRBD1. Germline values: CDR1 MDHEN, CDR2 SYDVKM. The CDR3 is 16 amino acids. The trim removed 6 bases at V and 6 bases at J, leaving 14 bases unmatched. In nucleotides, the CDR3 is TGTGCCAGCAGCGCGATGAAGGGGGCCAAGGGTCAGCCCCAGCATTTT. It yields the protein CASSAMKGAKGQPQHF.

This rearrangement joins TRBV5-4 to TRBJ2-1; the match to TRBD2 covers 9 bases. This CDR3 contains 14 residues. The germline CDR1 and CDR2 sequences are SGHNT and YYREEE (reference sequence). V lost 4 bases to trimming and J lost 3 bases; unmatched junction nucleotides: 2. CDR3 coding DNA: TGTGCCAGCAGCCCTAGCGGGGTCTACAATGAGCAGTTCTTC. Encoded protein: CASSPSGVYNEQFF.

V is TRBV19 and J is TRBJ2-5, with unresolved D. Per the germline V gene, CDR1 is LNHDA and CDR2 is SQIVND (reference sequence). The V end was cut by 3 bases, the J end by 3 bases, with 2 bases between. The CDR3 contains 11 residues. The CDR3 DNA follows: TGTGCCAGTAGTATTAAAGAGACCCAGTACTTC. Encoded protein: CASSIKETQYF. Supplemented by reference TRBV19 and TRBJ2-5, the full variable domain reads DGGITQSPKYLFRKEGQNVTLSCEQNLNHDAMYWYRQDPGQGLRLIYYSQIVNDFQKGDIAEGYSVSREKKESFPLTVTSAQKNPTAFYLCASSIKETQYFGPGTRLLVL.

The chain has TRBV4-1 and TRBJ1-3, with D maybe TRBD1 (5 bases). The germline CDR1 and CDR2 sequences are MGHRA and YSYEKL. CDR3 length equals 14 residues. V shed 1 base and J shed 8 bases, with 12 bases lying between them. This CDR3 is CASSQAQGLDTIYF. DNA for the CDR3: TGCGCCAGCAGCCAAGCCCAGGGTTTAGACACCATATATTTT.

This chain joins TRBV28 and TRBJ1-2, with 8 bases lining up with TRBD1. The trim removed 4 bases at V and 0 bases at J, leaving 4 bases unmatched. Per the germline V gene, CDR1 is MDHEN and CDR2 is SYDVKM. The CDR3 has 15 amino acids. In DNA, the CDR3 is TGTGCCAGCAGTTCAGGGACAGGTACTAACTATGGCTACACCTTC. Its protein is CASSSGTGTNYGYTF.

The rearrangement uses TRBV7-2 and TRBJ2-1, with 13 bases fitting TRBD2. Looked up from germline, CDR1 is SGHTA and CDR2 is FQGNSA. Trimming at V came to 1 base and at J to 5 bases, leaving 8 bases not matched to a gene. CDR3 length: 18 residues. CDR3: CASSLDWTSGRTDNEQFF. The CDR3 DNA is TGTGCCAGCAGCTTAGATTGGACTAGCGGGAGAACGGACAATGAGCAGTTCTTC.